This T cell receptor beta chain emerged from a study of blood T cells in healthy people across ages. A J-beta primer mix and a sample-barcoded 5' primer were used in a second PCR of roughly 7 to 12 cycles. MiXCR, applied by TCRdb to the 5' RACE reads, yields one record per CDR3 protein. The sample yields around 800,000 distinct CDR3 sequences, 46% seen once. Overall study results and limits: In long-lived donors, naive CD4+ cell counts and diversity exceeded those of aged donors.

Total RNA amounts of at least 6 micrograms were extracted per sample. V was cut by 6 bases and J by 0 bases, with 12 bases left in between. CDR1 is MDHEN, CDR2 SYDVKM, per germline. This CDR3 region has 14 residues. Points on this clonotype: What it binds is not known.

This TCR derives from a man aged 80 or over in good health. The chain combines TRBV28 with TRBJ2-7; D is possibly TRBD1 (6 bases). The material sequenced was blood. The CDR3, as DNA: TGTGCCAGCAGCACTCAGGGGTTCTCCTACGAGCAGTACTTC. Translating it yields CASSTQGFSYEQYF.